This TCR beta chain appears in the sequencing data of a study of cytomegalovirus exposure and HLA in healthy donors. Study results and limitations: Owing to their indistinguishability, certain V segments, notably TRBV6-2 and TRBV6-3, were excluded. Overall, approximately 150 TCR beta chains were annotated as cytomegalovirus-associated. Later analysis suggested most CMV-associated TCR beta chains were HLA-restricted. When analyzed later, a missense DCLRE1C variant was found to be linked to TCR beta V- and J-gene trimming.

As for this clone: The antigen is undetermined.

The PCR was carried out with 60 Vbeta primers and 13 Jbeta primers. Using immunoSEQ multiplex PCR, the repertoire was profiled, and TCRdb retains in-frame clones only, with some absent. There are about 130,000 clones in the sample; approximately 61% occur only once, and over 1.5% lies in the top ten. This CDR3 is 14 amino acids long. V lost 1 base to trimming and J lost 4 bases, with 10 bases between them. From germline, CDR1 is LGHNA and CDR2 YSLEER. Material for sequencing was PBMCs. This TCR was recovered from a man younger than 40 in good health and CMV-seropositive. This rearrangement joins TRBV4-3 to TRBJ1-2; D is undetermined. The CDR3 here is CASSQVAFRYGYTF. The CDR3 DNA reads TGCGCCAGCAGCCAAGTGGCCTTCCGCTATGGCTACACCTTC.